This T cell receptor (beta chain) comes out of a study of OX40 agonist ivuxolimab in advanced cancers. Study-level findings and limits: CD8+ T cells averaged more expanded clones than CD4+. Also present in some nonresponders was a low level of normalized T-cell clonal expansion.

Sequencing used immunoSEQ multiplex PCR; TCRdb keeps in-frame clones, though not all of them. This repertoire shows under 85,000 clones, 70% to 90% found once; its top ten account for 0.5% to 0.6%. This clone was observed a few times. Its target is not known. Material: CD4+ or CD8+ T cells sorted from blood, obtained in a trial of the OX40 agonist ivuxolimab. The clonotype originates from an adult with an advanced solid tumor such as melanoma, head and neck, liver or kidney cancer.

This CDR3 is CASSDDTHQPQHF. The CDR3 bases are TGTGCCAGCAGTGACGACACCCATCAGCCCCAGCATTTT. The chain joins TRBV2 to TRBJ1-5; D is uncertain. The CDR3 runs to 13 residues. The V gene lost 3 bases and the J gene lost 5 bases, with 8 bases spanning the gap. Germline V gene sequence: CDR1 SNHLY, CDR2 FYNNEI.